The entry below describes one TCR beta chain. This sample was taken from a study of control samples from healthy donors and cancer patients. Using immunoSEQ multiplex PCR, the repertoire was profiled, and TCRdb retains in-frame clones only, with some absent. The profile shows fewer than 30,000 clones, approximately 85% of them singletons. The clonotype was recovered from a woman aged 55-69 years with head and neck cancer. The sample was PBMCs.

CDR3 residues: CASSQTSGRAGSGANVLTF. The CDR3 DNA follows: TGTGCCAGCAGCCAAACTAGCGGGAGGGCAGGGTCTGGGGCCAACGTCCTGACTTTC. The gene calls are TRBV4-2 and TRBJ2-6; 13 bases map to TRBD2. The CDR3 has 19 amino acids. V was clipped by 2 bases and J by 1 base; unmatched bases: 5. The germline gives CDR1 LGHNA, CDR2 YNFKEQ.